These 21 T cell receptor beta chains were sequenced from one sample in a study of blood T cells in healthy people across ages. It was with a sample-barcoded 5' primer and a J-beta primer mix that a second PCR of roughly 7 to 12 cycles was run. TCRdb re-analysed the 5' RACE reads in MiXCR, keeping a single row per CDR3 protein. Among around 500,000 distinct CDR3 sequences, about a quarter were seen once, and the ten largest hold approximately 3.7%. Another study also made use of these data, one on T cells of mothers and their children.

The specimen was blood. Receptors were obtained from a boy aged 2 to 10 in good health.

V is TRBV7-9 and J is TRBJ1-6; 7 nucleotides match TRBD1. The CDR3 contains 17 residues. Germline values: CDR1 SEHNR, CDR2 FQNEAQ (reference sequence). With 1 base clipped from V and 5 bases from J, the junction kept 8 bases outside the gene matches. The CDR3, as DNA: TGTGCCAGCAGCTTAGACACCGGGACAGCTAATAATTCACCCCTCCACTTT. Encoded protein: CASSLDTGTANNSPLHF.

In its sample, this clonotype was seen a few times. The chain links TRBV20-1 to TRBJ2-1; D unclear. Germline lookup yields CDR1 DFQATT and CDR2 SNEGSKA (reference sequence). Trimming cost V 3 bases and J 2 bases, with 17 bases left between them. This CDR3 comprises 16 residues. Here the CDR3 DNA reads TGCAGTGCTAGTTCGACGGGTGTGACAACCTACAATGAGCAGTTCTTC. It encodes CSASSTGVTTYNEQFF.

The rearrangement joins TRBV2 to TRBJ1-1; D unresolved. The germline V gene has CDR1 SNHLY and CDR2 FYNNEI. The CDR3 is made up of 15 amino acids. Trimming took 1 base from V and 0 from J, leaving 9 bases between them. In DNA, the CDR3 is TGTGCCAGCAGTGAAGTTTACAGAATGAACACTGAAGCTTTCTTT. It encodes CASSEVYRMNTEAFF.

The chain has TRBV3-1 and TRBJ2-5; 9 bases are a match to TRBD2. The germline V gene encodes CDR1 LGHDT and CDR2 YNNKEL (reference sequence). This CDR3 has 17 residues. J was trimmed by 5 bases and V by 1 base; bases with no gene match: 11. The CDR3 bases are TGTGCCAGCAGCCAAGGTTTCGGCGGGGGGGCCGTGGAGACCCAGTACTTC. It translates to CASSQGFGGGAVETQYF.

The chain carries TRBV24-1 and TRBJ2-7; D is perhaps TRBD2 (6 bases). Trimming removed 4 bases at V and 4 bases at J, with 7 bases between. The CDR3 is made up of 12 amino acids. Looked up from germline, CDR1 is KGHDR and CDR2 is SFDVKD. CDR3 DNA: TGTGCCACCAGTGACGGGACTTACGAGCAGTACTTC. This gives the protein CATSDGTYEQYF.

In this sample, this clonotype turned up a few times. This chain uses TRBV10-3 with TRBJ1-2; a possible D gene is TRBD1 (6 bases). The CDR3 has 15 amino acids. Germline values: CDR1 ENHRY, CDR2 SYGVKD. The V end lost 4 bases, the J end lost 3 bases, and 15 bases lay between the germline ends. CDR3 nucleotide sequence: TGTGCCATCAGTGTGGGGGGGCAACAGGACTATGGCTACACCTTC. Translation: CAISVGGQQDYGYTF.

This clonotype is a singleton in its sample. The junction and the germline gene differ at one end; a read error may be behind it. The chain combines TRBV20-1 with TRBJ2-5; 11 bases agree with TRBD1. The CDR3 sequence is 14 residues long. Germline assignment: CDR1 DFQATT and CDR2 SNEGSKA (reference sequence). CDR3 bases: TGCACTGCTGGACAGGGGGCGCAACAAGAGACCCAGTACTTC. Protein sequence: CTAGQGAQQETQYF.

The CDR3 coding sequence is TGCAGTGCTTTGACAGGGGGCCAAGAGACCCAGTACTTC. Amino acid sequence: CSALTGGQETQYF. The chain is built from TRBV20-1 and TRBJ2-5; 9 positions agree with TRBD1. The CDR3 totals 13 residues. The germline gives CDR1 DFQATT, CDR2 SNEGSKA (reference sequence). The trim removed 5 bases at V and 1 base at J, leaving 2 bases unmatched.

This clonotype was observed a handful of times. The rearrangement uses TRBV7-9 and TRBJ2-3, with 8 bases matching TRBD2. Germline V gene data show CDR1 as SEHNR and CDR2 as FQNEAQ (reference sequence). The J segment lost 3 bases and the V segment lost 3 bases, leaving 5 bases of the junction unmatched. This CDR3 is built from 15 residues. CDR3 in DNA: TGTGCCAGCAGCTTTCTACAGCGGGAGACAGATACGCAGTATTTT. This encodes CASSFLQRETDTQYF. Full variable domain (remainder filled in from reference TRBV7-9 and TRBJ2-3): DTGVSQNPRHKITKRGQNVTFRCDPISEHNRLYWYRQTLGQGPEFLTYFQNEAQLEKSRLLSDRFSAERPKGSFSTLEIQRTEQGDSAMYLCASSFLQRETDTQYFGPGTRLTVL.

This sequence joins TRBV20-1 and TRBJ1-4, with D perhaps TRBD1 (5 bases). V was cut by 4 bases and J by 3 bases, with 15 bases left in between. The CDR3 covers 15 residues. Germline V gene lookup returns CDR1 DFQATT and CDR2 SNEGSKA (reference sequence). The CDR3 sequence: CSAKSGSLPNEKLFF. The DNA for the CDR3 is TGCAGTGCTAAGTCAGGGAGTTTGCCTAATGAAAAACTGTTTTTT.

This clonotype appeared many times. The chain combines TRBV5-5 with TRBJ1-4, with a weak D call TRBD1 (5 bases). The CDR3 is 15 residues long. Trimming left V 0 bases short and J 10 bases short, with 16 bases between. Germline lookup yields CDR1 SGHKS and CDR2 YYEKEE (reference sequence). Here the CDR3 reads CASSLEGAGFRKLFF. CDR3 in DNA: TGTGCCAGCAGCTTGGAAGGGGCAGGGTTCCGAAAACTGTTTTTT.

This clonotype was recorded a few times. The chain links TRBV5-1 to TRBJ2-1, with a weak D call TRBD1 (6 bases). Matching the DNA end better, TRBJ2-7 makes the J call doubtful. The CDR3 spans 15 residues. Germline assignment: CDR1 SGHRS and CDR2 YFSETQ. DNA of the CDR3: TGCGCCAGCAGCTTGGCCAAGGGACAACTCTACGAGCAGTACTTC. Its translation is CASSLAKGQLYEQYF.

This rearrangement joins TRBV10-3 to TRBJ2-5, with 7 bases matching TRBD1. The CDR3 is made up of 14 amino acids. J lost 1 base, V lost 4 bases, and 3 bases had no gene match. The V gene's germline CDR1 is ENHRY and CDR2 SYGVKD. The CDR3 protein is CAISGDSPQETQYF. The CDR3 nucleotides read TGTGCCATCAGTGGGGACAGCCCCCAAGAGACCCAGTACTTC.

The J gene is TRBJ2-3, the V gene TRBV10-3; 8 bases line up with TRBD1. The V and J ends lost 1 base and 2 bases, in that order; junction bases with no gene match: 2. Germline lookup yields CDR1 ENHRY and CDR2 SYGVKD. The length of the CDR3 is 15 residues. Here the CDR3 reads CAISEYRGNTDTQYF. CDR3 DNA sequence: TGTGCCATCAGTGAGTACAGGGGGAACACAGATACGCAGTATTTT.

The chain is built from TRBV9 and TRBJ2-5; D not certain. Looked up from germline, CDR1 is SGDLS and CDR2 is YYNGEE. The length of the CDR3 is 15 residues. The ends were cut back, 3 bases at V and 2 bases at J, with 14 bases in the middle. The CDR3 DNA reads TGTGCCAGCAGCGCCCACGGTGCTGAGCAAGAGACCCAGTACTTC. Protein product: CASSAHGAEQETQYF.

The chain has TRBV10-1 and TRBJ1-1; weak D call: TRBD1 (6 bases). Germline loops: CDR1 WNHNN, CDR2 SYGVQD (reference sequence). The germline V and J ends were trimmed by 4 bases and 1 base, with 7 bases remaining between them. The CDR3 length is 13 residues. This chain's CDR3 is CASSGGANTEAFF. CDR3 coding DNA: TGCGCCAGCAGTGGGGGGGCGAACACTGAAGCTTTCTTT.

This clonotype was detected only once. The chain carries TRBV5-8 and TRBJ1-1; D not resolved. Looked up from germline, CDR1 is SGHTS and CDR2 is YDEGEE. This CDR3 spans 14 amino acids. Trimming cost V 2 bases and J 6 bases, with 14 bases left between them. The CDR3 DNA reads as TGTGCCAGCAGCTTCTTACAAGTTGGCGCTGAAGCTTTCTTT. It codes for CASSFLQVGAEAFF.

The chain is built from TRBV6-1 and TRBJ2-6, with D uncertain. Germline V gene lookup returns CDR1 MNHNS and CDR2 SASEGT. V was clipped by 8 bases and J by 2 bases, with 10 bases between them. The CDR3 runs 14 residues. CDR3 protein: CASSGFAGANVLTF. The DNA of the CDR3 is TGTGCCAGCTCTGGGTTCGCTGGGGCCAACGTCCTGACTTTC.

This chain uses TRBV11-2 with TRBJ2-7; 7 bases agree with TRBD2. The CDR3 loop spans 16 amino acids. V shed 4 bases and J 3 bases; nucleotides not matched to a gene: 12. Germline V gene data show CDR1 as SGHAT and CDR2 as FQNNGV. For the CDR3, the DNA is TGTGCCAGCAGCTCCTCCCCTGCGGGGGATGTCTACGAGCAGTACTTC. It codes for CASSSSPAGDVYEQYF. Full variable domain (remainder filled in from reference TRBV11-2 and TRBJ2-7): EAGVAQSPRYKIIEKRQSVAFWCNPISGHATLYWYQQILGQGPKLLIQFQNNGVVDDSQLPKDRFSAERLKGVDSTLKIQPAKLEDSAVYLCASSSSPAGDVYEQYFGPGTRLTVT.

The chain has TRBV29-1 and TRBJ2-3, with 11 bases identical to TRBD2. The CDR3 covers 15 residues. Per germline, CDR1 SQVTM and CDR2 ANQGSEA. J was trimmed by 0 bases and V by 6 bases; bases with no gene match: 5. The CDR3 nucleotides read TGCAGCGTCCGACTAGCGGGAATTAGCACAGATACGCAGTATTTT. This codes for CSVRLAGISTDTQYF.

In nucleotides, the CDR3 is TGTGCCAGCAGTTACGTGGGATACAATGAGCAGTTCTTC. Residues: CASSYVGYNEQFF. This chain connects TRBV6-2 or TRBV6-3 to TRBJ2-5; D ambiguous. The end of the DNA aligns better with TRBJ2-1, so the J call may be wrong. From germline, CDR1 is MNHEY and CDR2 SVGEGT. The length of the CDR3 is 13 residues.